This T cell receptor (beta chain) came from a study of beta chain features in type 1 diabetes. Findings and caveats of the study: Across patients, naive, central memory and Treg TCRB repertoires exhibited apparently greater similarity than was observed across healthy donors.

Sorted CD4+ subsets: naive, central memory, regulatory, stem cell-like memory (CD45RO/CCR7/CD25/CD127/CD95/CD27 panel). Expressed TCRB transcripts were sequenced because the isolated RNA had all been reverse transcribed beforehand. Only in-frame clones appear in the TCRdb table, and some are missing; sequencing was by immunoSEQ multiplex PCR. Of 250,000 or so clones in the sample, 25% to 35% were seen once. As to this clone: Its specificity is not known.

CDR3 length equals 14 residues. CDR1 SGHRS and CDR2 YFSETQ come from the germline V gene. With 2 bases removed from V and 0 bases from J, the gap between germline ends came to 8 bases. The specimen was central memory CD4+ T cells from blood. V gene TRBV5-1 combines with J gene TRBJ1-1; TRBD1 is a possible D gene (5 bases). The clonotype comes from a young man in good health. CDR3 DNA sequence: TGCGCCAGCAGCTTAGGACATGTGAACACTGAAGCTTTCTTT. It translates to CASSLGHVNTEAFF.